The next 19 T cell receptor beta chains were all read from a single sample in a study of molecular identifiers for immune sequencing clone quantification. TCRdb independently ran MiXCR on the PCR reads; one entry per CDR3 protein. The data hold some 320,000 distinct CDR3 sequences, with 20% to 25% observed a single time. The sample was naive CD8+ T cells from blood, with Jurkat cell RNA spiked in. Subset in this sample: FACS-sorted CD8+CD4-CCR7+CD45RA+ naive T cells. The receptor set was obtained from a human donor in good health. Some libraries in this study had Jurkat cell RNA spiked in.

For this clonotype: A much more abundant neighbour one base away suggests this may be a read error. CDR3 amino acids: CASTPGDTQYF. DNA for the CDR3: TGTGCCAGCACCCCTGGAGATACGCAGTATTTT. The genes are TRBV2 and TRBJ2-3; the D is unclear. The CDR3 runs 11 residues. Trimming cost V 7 bases and J 5 bases, with 7 bases left between them. CDR1 is SNHLY, CDR2 FYNNEI, per germline.

This clonotype was observed a handful of times. The V and J genes are TRBV4-3 and TRBJ1-1; D gene ambiguous. The CDR3 runs to 14 residues. CDR1 is LGHNA and CDR2 is YSLEER in the germline V gene. V was clipped by 0 bases and J by 6 bases, with 11 bases between them. The chain's CDR3 is CASSQDPDGAEAFF. The CDR3 nucleotides are TGCGCCAGCAGCCAAGATCCTGACGGCGCTGAAGCTTTCTTT.

The chain uses TRBV6-2 or TRBV6-3 and TRBJ2-3; weak D call: TRBD2 (6 bases). The germline V and J ends were trimmed by 6 bases and 4 bases, with 17 bases remaining between them. CDR1 is MNHEY and CDR2 is SVGEGT in the germline V gene. The CDR3 extends over 15 amino acids. The CDR3 here is CASRGEWRAADTQYF. The CDR3 DNA reads TGTGCCAGCAGGGGTGAGTGGAGGGCCGCAGATACGCAGTATTTT.

This clonotype has a handful of counts. V usage is TRBV3-2 and J usage is TRBJ2-3; the D call of TRBD2 is as the table states it, not checked on the DNA. TRBV3-2 is reported as a pseudogene. The CDR3 contains 16 residues. In nucleotides, the CDR3 is TGTGCCAGCAGCCAAGGTACTAGCGGGCGTATGGATACGCAGTATTTT. It codes for CASSQGTSGRMDTQYF.

This clonotype has at least ten counts. V usage is TRBV5-6 and J usage is TRBJ2-3; TRBD1 agrees at 8 bases. The germline V gene has CDR1 SGHDT and CDR2 YYEEEE. V trimming: 2 bases; J trimming: 10 bases; junction bases outside the gene matches: 3. The CDR3 sequence is 12 residues long. This chain's CDR3 is CASSFQGAAQYF. CDR3 coding DNA: TGTGCCAGCAGCTTTCAGGGGGCCGCGCAGTATTTT.

This clonotype turned up a few times. V usage is TRBV4-3 and J usage is TRBJ1-6, with D hard to call. This CDR3 has 16 amino acids. Germline V gene data show CDR1 as LGHNA and CDR2 as YSLEER. V shed 0 bases and J shed 2 bases, with 8 bases lying between them. The CDR3 nucleotides read TGCGCCAGCAGCCAAGATGAGGCAGCCTATAATTCACCCCTCCACTTT. Translation: CASSQDEAAYNSPLHF.

This clonotype occurred a few times. The rearrangement joins TRBV27 to TRBJ1-5, with D maybe TRBD1 (5 bases). Germline lookup yields CDR1 MNHEY and CDR2 SMNVEV (reference sequence). The CDR3 has 16 amino acids. Deletions cut 5 bases from V and 4 bases from J, with 18 bases between. The CDR3 spells CASSPMGPSGNQPQHF. The CDR3 nucleotides read TGTGCCAGCAGTCCTATGGGGCCCTCGGGGAATCAGCCCCAGCATTTT.

Many counts were recorded for this clonotype. DNA for the CDR3: TGCAGCGTTGAAAGTTTGTCCTCTGGGGCCAACGTCCTGACTTTC. Translation: CSVESLSSGANVLTF. V usage is TRBV29-1 and J usage is TRBJ2-6; no definite D call. V lost 2 bases to trimming and J lost 0 bases, with 8 bases between them. The CDR3 extends over 15 amino acids. Germline V lookup: CDR1 SQVTM, CDR2 ANQGSEA.

This clonotype was counted at least ten times. J is TRBJ2-7 and V is TRBV4-1; tentative D call: TRBD1 (8 bases). Trimming shortened V by 3 bases and J by 1 base, and 16 bases separated the two germline ends. Germline values: CDR1 MGHRA, CDR2 YSYEKL. There are 16 residues in the CDR3. The CDR3 DNA sequence: TGCGCCAGCAGCCACTTCGGACAGGGAGGGTCCTACGAGCAGTACTTC. This translates into CASSHFGQGGSYEQYF.

In this sample, this clonotype turned up many times. This rearrangement joins TRBV7-8 to TRBJ2-3, with TRBD2 identical over 8 bases. From germline, CDR1 is SGHVS and CDR2 FQNEAQ. The V and J ends lost 4 bases and 1 base, in that order; junction bases with no gene match: 10. The length of the CDR3 is 17 residues. CDR3 coding DNA: TGTGCCAGCAGCTCCGCCCGGCGGGGGGCGGGCACAGATACGCAGTATTTT. It is translated as CASSSARRGAGTDTQYF.

This clonotype was found many times. V is TRBV11-3 and J is TRBJ2-5; 8 bases map to TRBD1. J was trimmed by 7 bases and V by 0 bases; bases with no gene match: 4. The germline V gene encodes CDR1 SGHNT and CDR2 YENEEA. This CDR3 contains 14 residues. CDR3 in DNA: TGTGCCAGCAGCTTAGAGGACGGACAGGGGACCCAGTACTTC. Translated, it gives CASSLEDGQGTQYF. Full variable domain (remainder filled in from reference TRBV11-3 and TRBJ2-5): EAGVVQSPRYKIIEKKQPVAFWCNPISGHNTLYWYLQNLGQGPELLIRYENEEAVDDSQLPKDRFSAERLKGVDSTLKIQPAELGDSAVYLCASSLEDGQGTQYFGPGTRLLVL.

To note about this clonotype: A much larger clone differs from this one at a single base, so this may be a read error. The chain joins TRBV27 to TRBJ2-7, with a weak D call TRBD2 (6 bases). Germline V gives CDR1 MNHEY, CDR2 SMNVEV (reference sequence). This CDR3 comprises 14 residues. For the CDR3, the DNA is TGTGTCAGCAGTTTAGGAGGGGTCCCCTACGAGCAGTACTTC. Translated: CVSSLGGVPYEQYF.

A note on this clonotype: Possible read error: a much larger clone is one base away. The CDR3 reads CASSPRGAGAPQQYF. CDR3 in DNA: TGTGCCAGCAGCCCACGAGGGGCGGGGGCGCCACAGCAGTACTTC. V gene TRBV7-9 combines with J gene TRBJ2-7; perhaps TRBD2 as D (7 bases). The CDR3 is made up of 15 amino acids. Trimming removed 5 bases from V and 8 bases from J, with 22 bases in between. The V gene's germline CDR1 is SEHNR and CDR2 FQNEAQ (reference sequence).

This clonotype was detected only a few times. The V and J genes are TRBV7-6 and TRBJ2-1; D call uncertain. Germline V gene lookup returns CDR1 SGHVS and CDR2 FNYEAQ. The CDR3 is 13 amino acids. Trimming removed 5 bases from V and 7 bases from J, with 12 bases in between. Here the CDR3 DNA reads TGTGCCAGCAGCCCCCCTTCCCTAAATGAGCAGTTCTTC. Its translation is CASSPPSLNEQFF.

This sequence joins TRBV19 and TRBJ2-4; no clear D. Per germline, CDR1 LNHDA and CDR2 SQIVND (reference sequence). V lost 4 bases to trimming and J lost 1 base, with 11 bases between them. This CDR3 is built from 15 residues. The CDR3, as DNA: TGTGCCAGTAGTAACCCGTCTTGGGCCAAAAACATTCAGTACTTC. This translates into CASSNPSWAKNIQYF.

This clonotype was seen many times. The chain combines TRBV27 with TRBJ1-5, with 9 bases lining up with TRBD1. The CDR3 contains 14 residues. Germline CDR1 MNHEY, CDR2 SMNVEV (reference sequence). With 7 bases clipped from V and 6 bases from J, the junction kept 7 bases outside the gene matches. The CDR3 protein is CASKLQGAGQPQHF. The CDR3 DNA sequence: TGTGCCAGCAAGCTACAGGGGGCAGGTCAGCCCCAGCATTTT.

Many counts were recorded for this clonotype. The gene calls are TRBV12-5 and TRBJ2-1; D ambiguous. V was clipped by 7 bases and J by 0 bases, with 16 bases between them. This CDR3 has 16 amino acids. Germline CDR1 reads LGHNT; CDR2 reads FRNRAP. CDR3 DNA sequence: TGTGCTAGTGCTCTCATTTGGTCAAGCTCCTACAATGAGCAGTTCTTC. Translation: CASALIWSSSYNEQFF.

This clonotype was observed a few times. The chain carries TRBV27 and TRBJ2-7, with 8 bases lining up with TRBD2. Germline V CDR1 and CDR2: MNHEY, SMNVEV (reference sequence). The CDR3 runs 14 residues. Germline trimming cut 6 bases from V and 5 bases from J; bases unmatched to any gene: 9. The DNA of the CDR3 is TGTGCCAGCAGGCCAGCGGGAGCCCCCCACGAGCAGTACTTC. Protein product: CASRPAGAPHEQYF.

Of note for this clonotype: The junction departs from germline at one end; a sequencing error may be responsible. The chain links TRBV30 to TRBJ1-4; 7 positions agree with TRBD1. The CDR3 is 14 amino acids. Germline CDR1 is GTSNPN and CDR2 is SVGIG (reference sequence). The CDR3 coding sequence is TGTGCCTGGAGTCCAGGGGGGACCGATGAAAGACTGTTTTTT. Its protein is CAWSPGGTDERLFF.